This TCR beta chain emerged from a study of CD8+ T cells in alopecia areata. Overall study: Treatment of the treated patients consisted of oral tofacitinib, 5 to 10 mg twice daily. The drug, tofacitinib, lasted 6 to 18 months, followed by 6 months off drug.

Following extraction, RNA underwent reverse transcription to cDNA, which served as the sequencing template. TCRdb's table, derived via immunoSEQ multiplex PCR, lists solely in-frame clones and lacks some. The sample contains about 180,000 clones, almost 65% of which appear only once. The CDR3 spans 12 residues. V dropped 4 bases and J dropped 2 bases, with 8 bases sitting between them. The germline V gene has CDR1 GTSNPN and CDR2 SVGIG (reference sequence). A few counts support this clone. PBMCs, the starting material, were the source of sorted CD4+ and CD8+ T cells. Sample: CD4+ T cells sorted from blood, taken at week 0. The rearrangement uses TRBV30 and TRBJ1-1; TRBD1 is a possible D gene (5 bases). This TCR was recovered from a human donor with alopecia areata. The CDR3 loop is CAWNGGNTEAFF. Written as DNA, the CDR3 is TGTGCCTGGAACGGGGGAAACACTGAAGCTTTCTTT.